This T cell receptor (beta chain) is from a study of neoadjuvant anti-PD-1 for oral cavity cancer. Patients had newly diagnosed, untreated stage II-IVA oral cavity squamous cell carcinoma. The patients had HPV-negative, locally advanced oral cavity squamous cell carcinoma. The V and J ends lost 6 bases and 4 bases, in that order; junction bases with no gene match: 2. Germline-derived CDR1 and CDR2 are MNHNS and SASEGT. The CDR3 spans 15 residues. Only in-frame clones appear in the TCRdb table, and some are missing; sequencing was by immunoSEQ multiplex PCR. The sample contains about 61,000 clones, approximately 79% of which appear only once.

V gene TRBV6-1 combines with J gene TRBJ2-3, with 15 positions matching TRBD2. Sequences were derived from PBMCs, sampled before nivolumab (anti-PD-1) treatment. This clonotype was sampled from a person between 40 and 79 years old with oral cavity squamous cell carcinoma. In nucleotides, the CDR3 is TGTGCCAGCAGAAGGACTAGCGGGGGGGCAGATACGCAGTATTTT. Protein product: CASRRTSGGADTQYF.